Presented here are 30 T cell receptor beta chains from one specimen sequenced in a study of CD8 T cells in Susac syndrome. It was with random hexamers that about 0.45 to 1 ug RNA was reverse transcribed. TCRdb itself ran the immunoSEQ multiplex PCR reads through MiXCR, one entry per CDR3 protein. Of some 150,000 distinct CDR3 sequences detected, approximately 95% appear once; the ten largest clones hold roughly 0.27%. The sample consisted of CD8+ T cells from PBMCs. The source is a human donor in good health.

The rearrangement uses TRBV30 and TRBJ1-2, with 7 nucleotides matching TRBD1. The CDR3 totals 14 residues. Germline lookup yields CDR1 GTSNPN and CDR2 SVGIG (reference sequence). V lost 5 bases, J lost 3 bases, and 9 bases stayed unmatched. CDR3 in amino acids: CAWHGGDSYYGYTF. The CDR3 nucleotides are TGTGCCTGGCATGGGGGGGACAGCTACTATGGCTACACCTTC.

The chain joins TRBV29-1 to TRBJ2-6; a possible D gene is TRBD1 (6 bases). The CDR3 spans 17 residues. Germline CDR1 SQVTM, CDR2 ANQGSEA. The V gene lost 0 bases and the J gene lost 2 bases, with 14 bases spanning the gap. The CDR3, as DNA: TGCAGCGTTGAAGATCGGCAGGGGTCTACTGGGGCCAACGTCCTGACTTTC. Translated, it gives CSVEDRQGSTGANVLTF.

The chain uses TRBV7-9 and TRBJ2-5; D remains ambiguous. CDR1 and CDR2 from the germline V gene are SEHNR and FQNEAQ (reference sequence). V was shortened by 5 bases and J by 3 bases, with 10 bases between the two germline ends. This CDR3 has 13 amino acids. CDR3 sequence (DNA): TGTGCCAGCAGCATGACCCTGGAAGAGACCCAGTACTTC. Translating it yields CASSMTLEETQYF.

The J gene is TRBJ2-3, the V gene TRBV3-1, with D possibly matching TRBD1 (5 bases). Trimming left V 2 bases short and J 2 bases short, with 8 bases between. The CDR3 runs 14 residues. Germline CDR1 and CDR2: LGHDT and YNNKEL (reference sequence). CDR3 DNA: TGTGCCAGCAGCCAAAAGGGGATCACAGATACGCAGTATTTT. It yields the protein CASSQKGITDTQYF.

The CDR3 sequence is CASSQGQTSSYEQYF. The DNA of the CDR3 is TGCGCCAGCAGCCAGGGACAGACCAGCTCCTACGAGCAGTACTTC. The J gene is TRBJ2-7, the V gene TRBV5-1, with 7 bases that match TRBD1. The germline CDR1 and CDR2 sequences are SGHRS and YFSETQ. This CDR3 has 15 amino acids. Unmatched junction bases numbered 7, after V lost 4 bases and J lost 0 bases.

V gene TRBV3-1 combines with J gene TRBJ2-7; 8 bases are a match to TRBD2. Germline assignment: CDR1 LGHDT and CDR2 YNNKEL (reference sequence). Losses at the gene ends were 8 bases for V and 5 bases for J; bases not matched to a gene: 11. This CDR3 comprises 14 residues. CDR3 in amino acids: CASAGGTRGHEQYF. Here the CDR3 DNA reads TGTGCCAGCGCGGGAGGCACACGGGGCCACGAGCAGTACTTC.

The count of this clonotype is one. The V call is TRBV20-1, the J call TRBJ2-5; 10 positions match TRBD2. Germline assignment: CDR1 DFQATT and CDR2 SNEGSKA (reference sequence). The CDR3 spans 17 residues. Trimming took 0 bases from V and 4 from J; bases not matched to a gene: 11. CDR3 sequence: CSARDSLAGELPETQYF. CDR3 nucleotides: TGCAGTGCTAGAGATTCGCTAGCGGGAGAGTTGCCAGAGACCCAGTACTTC.

V is TRBV20-1 and J is TRBJ2-3; 8 bases are a match to TRBD2. The V and J ends lost 5 bases and 0 bases, in that order; junction bases with no gene match: 13. The CDR3 runs 17 residues. The germline CDR1 and CDR2 sequences are DFQATT and SNEGSKA (reference sequence). This CDR3 is CSAPEAGAPFSTDTQYF. The CDR3 nucleotides are TGCAGTGCTCCAGAAGCGGGAGCCCCCTTTAGCACAGATACGCAGTATTTT.

V gene TRBV27 combines with J gene TRBJ2-1, with 9 bases fitting TRBD1. Trimming cost V 7 bases and J 8 bases; bases outside gene matches: 9. The CDR3 runs to 14 residues. Germline V gives CDR1 MNHEY, CDR2 SMNVEV (reference sequence). CDR3 amino acids: CASTTGQGDDEQFF. CDR3 in DNA: TGTGCCAGCACGACGGGACAGGGTGACGATGAGCAGTTCTTC.

V is TRBV27 and J is TRBJ2-7, with D perhaps matching TRBD2 (6 bases). The germline V gene has CDR1 MNHEY and CDR2 SMNVEV (reference sequence). The CDR3 length is 14 residues. Between the trimmed V and J ends, which lost 2 bases and 4 bases, there was a span of 12 bases. The CDR3 spells CASSLAGSGYEQYF. CDR3 nucleotides: TGTGCCAGCAGTTTAGCGGGGAGTGGATACGAGCAGTACTTC.

The gene calls are TRBV20-1 and TRBJ2-1; a possible D gene is TRBD2 (6 bases). CDR1 is DFQATT and CDR2 is SNEGSKA in the germline V gene (reference sequence). The CDR3 runs to 14 residues. Trimming took off 6 bases at V and 0 bases at J, with 12 bases between the two ends. CDR3 sequence (DNA): TGCAGTGCGCCGGACTATCACTCCTACAATGAGCAGTTCTTC. It is translated as CSAPDYHSYNEQFF.

The genes are TRBV27 and TRBJ2-7, with a tentative D call TRBD2 (5 bases). V lost 0 bases, J lost 3 bases, and 9 bases lay in between. This CDR3 is built from 14 residues. Germline V gene lookup returns CDR1 MNHEY and CDR2 SMNVEV (reference sequence). DNA for the CDR3: TGTGCCAGCAGTTTATCGATCGGAGGCTACGAGCAGTACTTC. Translating it yields CASSLSIGGYEQYF.

V gene TRBV25-1 combines with J gene TRBJ2-7; D call uncertain. CDR1 and CDR2 from the germline V gene are MGHDK and SYGVNS. The CDR3 totals 14 residues. Trimming left V 1 base short and J 2 bases short, with 9 bases between. The CDR3 region has the DNA TGTGCCAGCAGTGAATTTGGCGTCACCTACGAGCAGTACTTC. Its protein is CASSEFGVTYEQYF.

This chain uses TRBV30 with TRBJ2-7, with D unclear. Deletions cut 4 bases from V and 1 base from J, with 8 bases between. The length of the CDR3 is 12 residues. The V gene's germline CDR1 is GTSNPN and CDR2 SVGIG (reference sequence). The CDR3 DNA is TGTGCCTGGAATGCCCCGTCCTACGAGCAGTACTTC. Protein product: CAWNAPSYEQYF. Full variable domain (rest looked up from reference TRBV30 and TRBJ2-7): SQTIHQWPATLVQPVGSPLSLECTVEGTSNPNLYWYRQAAGRGLQLLFYSVGIGQISSEVPQNLSASRPQDRQFILSSKKLLLSDSGFYLCAWNAPSYEQYFGPGTRLTVT.

The V call is TRBV4-3, the J call TRBJ2-7; D may be TRBD1 (5 bases). CDR1 and CDR2 from the germline V gene are LGHNA and YSLEER. The ends were cut back, 1 base at V and 7 bases at J, with 11 bases in the middle. CDR3 length: 13 residues. In DNA form, the CDR3 reads TGCGCCAGCAGCCAAGCTAGGGGATGGGAGCAGTACTTC. Encoded protein: CASSQARGWEQYF.

J is TRBJ2-7 and V is TRBV21-1; TRBD1 is the table's D call, not checked against the DNA. TRBV21-1 is tagged as a pseudogene. The CDR3 sequence is 12 residues long. The CDR3 DNA is TGTGCCAGCAGCACCTTGACAGGCGGGCAGTACTTC. This translates into CASSTLTGGQYF.

V is TRBV7-8 and J is TRBJ2-7; a possible D gene is TRBD1 (6 bases). The V gene's germline CDR1 is SGHVS and CDR2 FQNEAQ. This CDR3 spans 16 amino acids. The V gene lost 1 base and the J gene lost 3 bases, with 16 bases spanning the gap. The CDR3 nucleotides are TGTGCCAGCAGCTTAGTGGCAGGGGCGTTATACTACGAGCAGTACTTC. This translates into CASSLVAGALYYEQYF.

This clonotype was seen a few times. The gene calls are TRBV19 and TRBJ2-7; 10 nucleotides line up with TRBD1. Trimming cost V 6 bases and J 4 bases; bases outside gene matches: 6. Germline assignment: CDR1 LNHDA and CDR2 SQIVND (reference sequence). The CDR3 sequence is 14 residues long. The CDR3, as DNA: TGTGCCAGTAGCCCCGGGACAGGGGTGTACGAGCAGTACTTC. It translates to CASSPGTGVYEQYF.

The chain has TRBV2 and TRBJ2-1; TRBD2 agrees at 7 bases. Losses at the gene ends were 8 bases for V and 9 bases for J; bases not matched to a gene: 7. Germline-derived CDR1 and CDR2 are SNHLY and FYNNEI. The CDR3 has 12 residues. In DNA form, the CDR3 reads TGTGCCAGCCAGAAAACGGGGGGTGAGCAGTTCTTC. It encodes CASQKTGGEQFF.

This clonotype was counted only a few times. The rearrangement links TRBV29-1 to TRBJ2-7; no reliable D call. This CDR3 is built from 11 residues. Germline assignment: CDR1 SQVTM and CDR2 ANQGSEA. V was cut by 6 bases and J by 7 bases, with 13 bases left in between. CDR3 sequence: CSVRRLGEQYF. DNA of the CDR3: TGCAGCGTACGGAGACTGGGGGAGCAGTACTTC.

CDR3 nucleotide sequence: TGCAGCGTCGACGGGTTGGCGGGGAGGCTGAACACTGAAGCTTTCTTT. Protein: CSVDGLAGRLNTEAFF. V usage is TRBV29-1 and J usage is TRBJ1-1; D remains unclear. Germline V gene lookup returns CDR1 SQVTM and CDR2 ANQGSEA. This CDR3 spans 16 amino acids. Trimming cost V 6 bases and J 0 bases, with 20 bases left between them.

This clonotype occurred once. The chain uses TRBV9 and TRBJ1-1; D is possibly TRBD1 (6 bases). There are 13 residues in the CDR3. The germline V gene encodes CDR1 SGDLS and CDR2 YYNGEE. V shed 3 bases and J shed 4 bases, with 10 bases lying between them. As DNA, the CDR3 is TGTGCCAGCAGCGGCACAGGGTTCACTGAAGCTTTCTTT. Translating it yields CASSGTGFTEAFF.

CDR3 DNA: TGTGCCAGCAGCCCCGGACTAGCGGGCCGCTCCTACGAGCAGTACTTC. It yields the protein CASSPGLAGRSYEQYF. The chain combines TRBV7-9 with TRBJ2-7, with 11 bases lining up with TRBD2. The CDR3 has 16 amino acids. Germline lookup yields CDR1 SEHNR and CDR2 FQNEAQ (reference sequence). V gave up 5 bases and J gave up 0 bases; unmatched junction bases: 6.

CDR3 sequence: CSVLDTLAGESYEQYF. The CDR3 region has the DNA TGCAGCGTTCTCGACACCCTAGCGGGAGAATCCTACGAGCAGTACTTC. This sequence joins TRBV29-1 and TRBJ2-7; TRBD2 matches at 10 bases. The V gene end was trimmed by 5 bases and the J gene end by 1 base; junction bases not matched to a gene: 11. The CDR3 runs 16 residues. CDR1 and CDR2 (germline): SQVTM, ANQGSEA.

The V gene is TRBV12-3 or TRBV12-4, the J gene TRBJ1-2; tentatively, D is TRBD1 (5 bases). The CDR3 is 12 residues long. Trimming removed 4 bases at V and 3 bases at J, with 6 bases between. In nucleotides, the CDR3 is TGTGCCAGCAGTTCGGGACACTATGGCTACACCTTC. It codes for CASSSGHYGYTF.

V usage is TRBV19 and J usage is TRBJ1-1; D is uncertain. V lost 2 bases to trimming and J lost 7 bases, with 8 bases between them. This CDR3 spans 12 amino acids. From germline, CDR1 is LNHDA and CDR2 SQIVND (reference sequence). The CDR3 sequence is CASSISEGEAFF. The DNA for the CDR3 is TGTGCCAGTAGTATAAGCGAGGGTGAAGCTTTCTTT.

The V gene is TRBV6-2 or TRBV6-3, the J gene TRBJ2-3; TRBD2 might be the D (6 bases). Trimming took 1 base from V and 1 from J, leaving 9 bases between them. Germline V gives CDR1 MNHEY, CDR2 SVGEGT. CDR3 length equals 15 residues. The CDR3 DNA is TGTGCCAGCAGTTACTGGGCTAGCGGCACAGATACGCAGTATTTT. Encoded protein: CASSYWASGTDTQYF.

This clonotype was recorded only once. The chain joins TRBV5-1 to TRBJ2-1; the D gene is possibly TRBD2 (5 bases). Per the germline V gene, CDR1 is SGHRS and CDR2 is YFSETQ. Deletions cut 1 base from V and 5 bases from J, with 13 bases between. The CDR3 extends over 15 amino acids. The CDR3 DNA is TGCGCCAGCAGCTTGATATCGTCCGGGAACAATGAGCAGTTCTTC. This encodes CASSLISSGNNEQFF.

CDR3 nucleotides: TGTGCCAGCAGTTACCTCGTCGGGGGAGAAGAGCAGTACTTC. Amino acids: CASSYLVGGEEQYF. The V and J genes are TRBV6-2 or TRBV6-3 and TRBJ2-7, with D possibly being TRBD2 (6 bases). V was clipped by 2 bases and J by 7 bases, with 15 bases between them. The length of the CDR3 is 14 residues. CDR1 MNHEY and CDR2 SVGEGT come from the germline V gene.

The chain joins TRBV3-1 to TRBJ2-1; weak D call: TRBD2 (6 bases). Germline values: CDR1 LGHDT, CDR2 YNNKEL (reference sequence). This CDR3 contains 16 residues. The V and J ends lost 0 bases and 6 bases respectively, with 15 bases between them. CDR3 sequence (DNA): TGTGCCAGCAGCCAAGAGGCGGGATATTCGGGCAATGAGCAGTTCTTC. Translated, it gives CASSQEAGYSGNEQFF.